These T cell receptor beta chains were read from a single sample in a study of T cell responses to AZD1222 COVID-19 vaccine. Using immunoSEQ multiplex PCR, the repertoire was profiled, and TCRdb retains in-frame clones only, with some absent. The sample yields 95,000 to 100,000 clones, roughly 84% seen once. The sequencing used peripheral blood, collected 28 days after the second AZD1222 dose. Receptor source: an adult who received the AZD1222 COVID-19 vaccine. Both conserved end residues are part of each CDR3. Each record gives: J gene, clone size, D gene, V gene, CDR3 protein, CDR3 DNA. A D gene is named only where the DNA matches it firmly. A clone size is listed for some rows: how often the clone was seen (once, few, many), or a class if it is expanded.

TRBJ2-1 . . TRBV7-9 CASSLDGRRLVQQFF TGTGCCAGCAGCTTAGATGGACGGAGATTGGTCCAGCAGTTCTTC
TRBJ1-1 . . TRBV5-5 CASSSRDGGNTEAFF TGTGCCAGCAGCTCCAGGGACGGGGGTAACACTGAAGCTTTCTTT
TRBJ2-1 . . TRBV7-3 CASRAPGDEQFF TGTGCCAGCAGGGCCCCCGGGGATGAGCAGTTCTTC
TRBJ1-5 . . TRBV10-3 CAISPGVNSQWSNQPQHF TGTGCCATCTCCCCAGGGGTTAACAGTCAGTGGAGCAATCAGCCCCAGCATTTT
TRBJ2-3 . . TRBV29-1 CSVDYRSIGSTDTQYF TGCAGCGTTGATTACAGGAGCATCGGTAGCACAGATACGCAGTATTTT
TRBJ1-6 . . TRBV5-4 CASSPGGRVRNSPLHF TGTGCCAGCAGCCCCGGGGGGAGGGTACGAAATTCACCCCTCCACTTT
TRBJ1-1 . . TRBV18 CASSRGFGTEAFF TGTGCCAGCTCCCGCGGGTTCGGCACTGAAGCTTTCTTT
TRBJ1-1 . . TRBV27 CASSFRQNTEAFF TGTGCCAGCAGTTTTCGTCAGAACACTGAAGCTTTCTTT
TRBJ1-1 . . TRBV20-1 CSGLGAAEAFF TGCTCCGGGCTAGGGGCCGCTGAAGCTTTCTTT
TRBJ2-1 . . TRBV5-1 CASSLALASYNEQFF TGCGCCAGCAGCTTGGCCCTAGCGTCGTACAATGAGCAGTTCTTC
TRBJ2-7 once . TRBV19 CASSISPAGSYEQYF TGTGCCAGTAGTATCTCCCCGGCTGGTTCCTACGAGCAGTACTTC
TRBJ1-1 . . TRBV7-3 CASSPRQGPMNTEAFF TGTGCCAGCAGCCCCAGGCAGGGCCCCATGAACACTGAAGCTTTCTTT
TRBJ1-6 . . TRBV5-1 CASSLQGSDGSPLHF TGCGCCAGCAGCTTGCAGGGATCTGACGGTTCACCCCTCCACTTT
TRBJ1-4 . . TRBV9 CASSVDLRDEKLFF TGTGCCAGCAGCGTAGATTTGAGGGATGAAAAACTGTTTTTT
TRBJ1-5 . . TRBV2 CASSEGGRQVDQPQHF TGTGCCAGCAGTGAAGGAGGTAGGCAGGTCGATCAGCCCCAGCATTTT
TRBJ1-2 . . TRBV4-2 CASSQATGRGTYGYTF TGTGCCAGCAGCCAAGCAACGGGACGGGGGACCTATGGCTACACCTTC
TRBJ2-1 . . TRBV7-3 CASSLGVSYNEQFF TGTGCCAGCAGCTTAGGGGTCTCCTACAATGAGCAGTTCTTC
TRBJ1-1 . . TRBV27 CASSFAGLGETAFF TGTGCCAGCAGTTTCGCGGGGTTGGGGGAGACGGCTTTCTTT
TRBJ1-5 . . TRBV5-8 CASTNRGRNQPQHF TGTGCCAGCACTAATCGTGGTCGCAATCAGCCCCAGCATTTT
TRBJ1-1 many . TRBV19 CASMEGVNTEAFF TGTGCCAGTATGGAGGGTGTGAACACTGAAGCTTTCTTT
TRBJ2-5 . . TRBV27 CASSFRRVETQYF TGTGCCAGCAGTTTCCGCAGAGTGGAGACCCAGTACTTC
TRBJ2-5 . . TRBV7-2 CASSLNRMQETQYF TGTGCCAGCAGCTTAAACAGGATGCAAGAGACCCAGTACTTC
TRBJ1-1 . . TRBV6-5 CASIFGQNTEAFF TGTGCCAGCATTTTTGGGCAGAACACTGAAGCTTTCTTT
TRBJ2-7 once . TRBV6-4 CASSDLGNPTYEQYF TGTGCCAGCAGTGACTTGGGGAACCCTACCTACGAGCAGTACTTC
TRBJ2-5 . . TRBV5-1 CASSFLTQGTQYF TGCGCCAGCAGCTTCCTTACGCAAGGGACCCAGTACTTC
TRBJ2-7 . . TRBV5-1 CASSLIQDLSYEQYF TGCGCCAGCAGCTTGATACAGGACCTCTCCTACGAGCAGTACTTC
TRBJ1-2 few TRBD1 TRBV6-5 CASSKRTGGLSGYTF TGTGCCAGCAGCAAAAGGACAGGGGGACTCTCTGGCTACACCTTC
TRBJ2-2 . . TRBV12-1 CASSFPTSGTGELFF TGTGCCAGCAGCTTTCCTACTAGCGGTACCGGGGAGCTGTTTTTT
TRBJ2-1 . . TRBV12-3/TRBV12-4 CASSLDGDGEQFF TGTGCCAGCAGTTTAGATGGGGACGGCGAGCAGTTCTTC